These 17 T cell receptor beta chains came from one sample sequenced in a study of metastatic and nonmetastatic thyroid tumors. TCRdb re-clonotyped the PCR reads through MiXCR. The sample lists about 52,000 clones; 17% were seen once. Nobody among the patients had been given any treatment before thyroid surgery. The sample was blood. These receptors originate from a female donor with papillary thyroid cancer or a benign thyroid nodule (not recorded which). Some clones in this sample may be carry-over from other donors' samples.

There are many counts of this clone. The chain links TRBV20-1 to TRBJ2-1; no clear D gene. Germline CDR1 reads DFQATT; CDR2 reads SNEGSKA (reference sequence). Trimming cost V 5 bases and J 5 bases, with 25 bases left between them. The CDR3 covers 17 residues. In DNA form, the CDR3 reads TGCAGTGCTTCCCCTTTGCAGCCCGACAACTGGAACAATGAGCAGTTCTTC. It yields the protein CSASPLQPDNWNNEQFF.

The chain couples TRBV4-2 to TRBJ2-1, with 8 bases identical to TRBD2. V shed 4 bases and J 7 bases; nucleotides not matched to a gene: 21. The CDR3 has 19 residues. Germline lookup yields CDR1 LGHNA and CDR2 YNFKEQ. The CDR3 here is CASSPPGGYRTYLGNEQFF. The CDR3 DNA is TGTGCCAGCAGCCCACCGGGGGGGTACAGGACCTACTTAGGGAATGAGCAGTTCTTC.

This clone appeared many times. The rearrangement uses TRBV30 and TRBJ2-7; 8 positions match TRBD1. Germline V gene sequence: CDR1 GTSNPN, CDR2 SVGIG (reference sequence). Trimming took 3 bases from V and 2 from J; bases not matched to a gene: 6. The CDR3 totals 14 residues. CDR3 region: CAWRTAGGAYEQYF. CDR3 sequence (DNA): TGTGCCTGGAGGACGGCAGGGGGCGCCTACGAGCAGTACTTC.

This clone was found many times. V gene TRBV11-1 combines with J gene TRBJ2-3; 7 nucleotides align to TRBD1. J lost 0 bases, V lost 1 base, and 1 base had no gene match. Germline CDR1 reads SGHAT; CDR2 reads FQDESV (reference sequence). There are 15 residues in the CDR3. CDR3: CASSLGDRSTDTQYF. As DNA, the CDR3 is TGTGCCAGCAGCTTAGGGGACAGAAGCACAGATACGCAGTATTTT.

The V and J genes are TRBV15 and TRBJ2-7; D possibly corresponds to TRBD1 (6 bases). This CDR3 has 15 amino acids. Trimming removed 0 bases from V and 3 bases from J, with 12 bases in between. Germline CDR1 and CDR2: LNHNV and YYDKDF (reference sequence). CDR3 loop: CATSRELEGHYEQYF. CDR3 DNA: TGTGCCACCAGCAGAGAACTAGAGGGACACTACGAGCAGTACTTC.

Concerning this clone: A single base separates this from a much larger clone, so it may be a read error. This sample also contains other DNA sequences that code for the same CDR3. This rearrangement joins TRBV7-3 to TRBJ2-3; D is undetermined. Trimming took off 4 bases at V and 1 base at J, with 9 bases between the two ends. CDR1 is SGHTA, CDR2 FQGTGA, per germline. The CDR3 has 14 amino acids. The DNA for the CDR3 is TGTGCCAGCAGCTCGGTGCCTGGCACAGATACGCAGTATTTT. Translating gives CASSSVPGTDTQYF.

This clone appeared many times. This chain uses TRBV18 with TRBJ2-1, with D perhaps TRBD2 (5 bases). CDR1 is KGHSH, CDR2 LQKENI, per germline. This CDR3 has 14 residues. Trimming took off 2 bases at V and 8 bases at J, with 13 bases between the two ends. CDR3 sequence: CASSPVGVGDEQFF. In nucleotides, the CDR3 is TGTGCCAGCTCACCAGTGGGAGTCGGAGATGAGCAGTTCTTC.

This chain links TRBV5-6 with TRBJ2-5; D is possibly TRBD2 (6 bases). The CDR3 has 15 amino acids. V lost 2 bases and J lost 4, with 15 bases in between. Germline loops: CDR1 SGHDT, CDR2 YYEEEE. DNA of the CDR3: TGTGCCAGCAGCTTTCGCGGGATGCGGGGAGAGACCCAGTACTTC. It encodes CASSFRGMRGETQYF.

The table lists this clone with a count of one. The V call is TRBV20-1, the J call TRBJ2-7, with TRBD2 matching over 9 bases. Germline CDR1 is DFQATT and CDR2 is SNEGSKA (reference sequence). CDR3 length equals 13 residues. V gave up 5 bases and J gave up 3 bases; unmatched junction bases: 5. The CDR3 spells CSAGLAFIYEQYV. In nucleotides, the CDR3 is TGCAGTGCTGGACTAGCGTTTATCTACGAGCAGTACGTC.

This clone appeared many times. The chain has TRBV15 and TRBJ2-2; the match to TRBD2 covers 9 bases. This CDR3 is built from 17 residues. The V and J ends lost 0 bases and 9 bases, in that order; junction bases with no gene match: 11. Germline V gene lookup returns CDR1 LNHNV and CDR2 YYDKDF (reference sequence). CDR3: CATSRELRGRGAWELFF. As DNA, the CDR3 is TGTGCCACCAGCAGAGAACTCCGCGGGAGGGGCGCATGGGAGCTGTTTTTT.

This clone was seen a handful of times. It is likely a read error, because the conserved phenylalanine at the end of the CDR3 is missing. The J gene is TRBJ2-7, the V gene TRBV12-3 or TRBV12-4; possible D gene TRBD1, 6 bases. V was cut by 4 bases and J by 7 bases, with 8 bases left in between. The CDR3 has 11 amino acids. The CDR3 loop is CASSSRGEQYS. As DNA, the CDR3 is TGTGCCAGCAGTTCCAGGGGAGAGCAGTACTCC.

This clone was counted at least ten times. The genes are TRBV29-1 and TRBJ1-2; D gene unclear. The CDR3 covers 13 residues. Germline CDR1 SQVTM, CDR2 ANQGSEA. Trimming took 5 bases from V and 7 from J, leaving 17 bases between them. The CDR3 sequence is CSVIRSTESGYTF. CDR3 bases: TGCAGCGTTATCCGGTCCACAGAGTCTGGCTACACCTTC.

The chain recombines TRBV6-1 with TRBJ2-6, with TRBD1 matching 10 bases. The CDR3 extends over 16 amino acids. Per the germline V gene, CDR1 is MNHNS and CDR2 is SASEGT. V lost 10 bases and J lost 4; bases outside the gene matches: 10. DNA for the CDR3: TGTGCCATCACAGGACAGGGGGATATGGGGGCCAACGTCCTGACTTTC. Its translation: CAITGQGDMGANVLTF.

This clone was observed at least ten times. This chain connects TRBV28 to TRBJ1-5; D might be TRBD1 (6 bases). This CDR3 is built from 15 residues. The germline CDR1 and CDR2 sequences are MDHEN and SYDVKM. V was cut by 5 bases and J by 4 bases, with 15 bases left in between. The CDR3 is CASSTAGVGNQPQHF. CDR3 in DNA: TGTGCCAGCAGTACCGCAGGGGTCGGTAATCAGCCCCAGCATTTT. The variable domain in full, with the rest retrieved from reference TRBV28 and TRBJ1-5, is DVKVTQSSRYLVKRTGEKVFLECVQDMDHENMFWYRQDPGLGLRLIYFSYDVKMKEKGDIPEGYSVSREKKERFSLILESASTNQTSMYLCASSTAGVGNQPQHFGDGTRLSIL.

This clone was seen at least ten times. CDR3 in amino acids: CASSPLWDRYNEKLFF. The DNA of the CDR3 is TGTGCCAGCAGCCCCCTATGGGACAGATATAATGAAAAACTGTTTTTT. This chain uses TRBV5-5 with TRBJ1-4; 7 bases map to TRBD1. Per germline, CDR1 SGHKS and CDR2 YYEKEE (reference sequence). V dropped 4 bases and J dropped 4; count of bases not matched to a gene: 10. The CDR3 has 16 amino acids.

This clone was detected many times. This chain uses TRBV20-1 with TRBJ1-2; 8 bases match TRBD1. Losses at the gene ends were 4 bases for V and 3 bases for J; bases not matched to a gene: 4. Germline assignment: CDR1 DFQATT and CDR2 SNEGSKA (reference sequence). This CDR3 is built from 13 residues. The CDR3 nucleotides are TGCAGTGCTAAAACAGGGGGTGACTATGGCTACACCTTC. Protein product: CSAKTGGDYGYTF.

This clone was seen more than once but under ten times. This chain joins TRBV7-9 and TRBJ1-5, with D tentatively TRBD1 (5 bases). The CDR3 totals 12 residues. CDR1 and CDR2 from the germline V gene are SEHNR and FQNEAQ (reference sequence). V lost 3 bases and J 9 bases, leaving 9 bases between the germline ends. The DNA for the CDR3 is TGTGCCAGCAGCTTGATCGGGGGGCCCCAGCATTTT. Translated: CASSLIGGPQHF.